This is a list of T cell receptor beta chains from one sample in a study of yellow fever vaccine responses in identical twins. MiXCR was run by TCRdb on the RT-PCR reads, yielding one entry per CDR3 protein. Here the sample spans hundreds of distinct CDR3 sequences, over 70% being singletons. The specimen comprised T cells from blood (PBMCs), unsorted or a sorted subset (not recorded which), sampled before or after yellow fever vaccination (not recorded which). These receptors all come from a female donor who received the yellow fever vaccine. The CDR3 runs from the conserved cysteine through the conserved F or W. The D gene is left open where the match is weak. Some rows mark clone size as missing; the rest say once, few, many or name a class of expanded clone.

V gene	J gene	clone size	D gene	CDR3 DNA	CDR3 protein
TRBV10-1	TRBJ1-6	-	TRBD1	TGCGCCAGCAGCCCCGGGACAGTAAATTCACCCCTCCACTTT	CASSPGTVNSPLHF
TRBV11-3	TRBJ2-1	-	TRBD1	TGTGCCAGCAGCTCACGGGCGGACAGGGCCTACAATGAGCAGTTCTTC	CASSSRADRAYNEQFF
TRBV7-8	TRBJ2-1	-	-	TGTGCCAGCAGGAGTGGGAGCTCCTACAATGAGCAGTTCTTC	CASRSGSSYNEQFF
TRBV7-9	TRBJ2-7	-	-	TGTGCCAGCAGCTTTGGCCAGCCCTCCTACGAGCAGTACTTC	CASSFGQPSYEQYF
TRBV5-4	TRBJ2-3	-	-	TGTGCCAGCAGCTTGGCATCCGGAGACACAGATACGCAGTATTTT	CASSLASGDTDTQYF
TRBV6-2/TRBV6-3	TRBJ2-1	few	TRBD2	TGTGCCAGCAGCTTTTTAACTAGCGGCGATGAGCAGTTCTTC	CASSFLTSGDEQFF
TRBV20-1	TRBJ2-7	-	TRBD1	TGCAGTGCTTATTACAGGGGTGCCTACGAGCAGTACTTC	CSAYYRGAYEQYF
TRBV30	TRBJ1-2	-	-	TGTGCCTGGAGTGGGGCTAACTATGGCTACACCTTC	CAWSGANYGYTF
TRBV7-6	TRBJ2-1	-	-	TGTGCTAGCAGCTCACAGGGAACCAATGAGCAGTTCTTC	CASSSQGTNEQFF
TRBV19	TRBJ1-6	once	-	TGTGCCAGTAGTATCCCAGGGGCTTCACCCCTCCACTTT	CASSIPGASPLHF
TRBV11-1	TRBJ2-1	-	TRBD2	TGTGCCAGCAGCCTGATGACTAGCGGGAGTGGCGATGAGCAGTTCTTC	CASSLMTSGSGDEQFF
TRBV4-3	TRBJ1-3	few	-	TGCGCCAGCAGCCAAGATGCCGGGAGTTCTGGAAACACCATATATTTT	CASSQDAGSSGNTIYF
TRBV6-2/TRBV6-3	TRBJ1-2	once	TRBD1	TGTGCCAGCAGTTACCCTCAGGGGGGAAGTTATGGCTACACCTTC	CASSYPQGGSYGYTF
TRBV2	TRBJ1-5	-	-	TGTGCCAGCAGTCATTTAAATCAGCCCCAGCATTTT	CASSHLNQPQHF
TRBV15	TRBJ2-3	once	TRBD2	TGTGCCACCAGCCCGGGACTAGCGGGGGGAAATACGCAGTATTTT	CATSPGLAGGNTQYF
TRBV11-3	TRBJ2-3	-	-	TGTGCCAGCAGCTTAGACCGGGACCACCCTTTTCAGTATTTT	CASSLDRDHPFQYF
TRBV2	TRBJ2-1	-	TRBD2	TGTGCCAGCAGTGAGGGGGGGGGGACCTACAATGAGCAGTTCTTC	CASSEGGGTYNEQFF
TRBV5-4	TRBJ2-2	-	TRBD2	TGTGCCAGCAGCTTGGGAGCGGGAGGGCTCACCGGGGAGCTGTTTTTT	CASSLGAGGLTGELFF
TRBV5-1	TRBJ2-1	-	-	TGCGCCAGCAGCTTGGACCTGCGGGGGCAGTTCTTC	CASSLDLRGQFF
TRBV2	TRBJ1-6	-	TRBD1	TGTGCCAGCAACGGACAGGATAATTCACCCCTCCACTTT	CASNGQDNSPLHF
TRBV15	TRBJ2-1	-	-	TGTGCCACCAGCAGAAGGACTGACTACAATGAGCAGTTCTTC	CATSRRTDYNEQFF
TRBV4-1	TRBJ2-3	few	TRBD2	TGCGCCAGCAGCCAAATCAAGCGGGAGGGCGGCGCGCAGTATTTT	CASSQIKREGGAQYF
TRBV5-1	TRBJ2-7	-	-	TGCGCCAGCAGCTTGGTGTGGGGCCCTACCTACGAGCAGTACTTC	CASSLVWGPTYEQYF
TRBV9	TRBJ1-1	-	TRBD1	TGTGCCAGCAGCGGACAGGGGTCGGCTCCTTTCTTT	CASSGQGSAPFF
TRBV10-1	TRBJ1-1	-	-	TGCGCCAGCAGTGAGTCGATATTTGCGGACGGAAACACTGAAGCTTTCTTT	CASSESIFADGNTEAFF
TRBV7-2	TRBJ1-4	-	-	TGTGCCAGCAGCCCGTGGGCGAAATCTAGTGAAAAACTGTTTTTT	CASSPWAKSSEKLFF
TRBV11-2	TRBJ2-4	-	TRBD2	TGTGCCAGCAGCCTAGGACTAGCGGGACCTTCCTTCGGGAAAAACATTCAGTACTTC	CASSLGLAGPSFGKNIQYF
TRBV4-2	TRBJ1-2	few	-	TGTGCCAGCAGCCAAGATCTTGAAAGGGTAGATGGCTACACCTTC	CASSQDLERVDGYTF
TRBV29-1	TRBJ2-5	-	TRBD2	TGCAGCGTTGTGCTAGCGGGAGCCCCTTGGTACCAAGAGACCCAGTACTTC	CSVVLAGAPWYQETQYF
TRBV5-4	TRBJ2-7	once	-	TGTGCCAGCAGCTTGGATGTGACGAAGCGGAGTCTCGAGCAGTACTTC	CASSLDVTKRSLEQYF
TRBV12-3/TRBV12-4	TRBJ2-1	-	TRBD1	TGTGCCAGCAGTTTACTGACAGGGGGCTACTCTTCCAATGAGCAGTTCTTC	CASSLLTGGYSSNEQFF
TRBV10-1	TRBJ1-5	few	-	TGCGCCAGCAGTGAGTCCGGAGGGCAGCCCCAGCATTTT	CASSESGGQPQHF
TRBV4-2	TRBJ2-7	-	-	TGTGCCAGCAGCCAAGACGCGTACGGGCAGTACTTC	CASSQDAYGQYF
TRBV4-3	TRBJ2-1	-	-	TGCGCCAGCAGCCAATTTGGACAGCTGGCGAATGAGCAGTTCTTC	CASSQFGQLANEQFF
TRBV2	TRBJ2-3	-	-	TGTGCCAGCAGTAAAACAGATACGCAGTATTTT	CASSKTDTQYF
TRBV23-1	TRBJ1-1	-	TRBD1	TGCGCCAGCAGTCAATCACCGACAGGGGAAGCGAACACTGAAGCTTTCTTT	CASSQSPTGEANTEAFF
TRBV30	TRBJ1-1	few	TRBD1	TGTGCCTGGAGTGTGACAGGGGGTTACACTGAAGCTTTCTTT	CAWSVTGGYTEAFF
TRBV30	TRBJ2-5	once	TRBD1	TGTGCCTGGAGGGGGACAGTTATGGGAGAGACCCAGTACTTC	CAWRGTVMGETQYF
TRBV4-3	TRBJ2-6	few	-	TGCGCCAGCAGCCAAGATCCAGGGGGGCCCTCTGGGGCCAACGTCCTGACTTTC	CASSQDPGGPSGANVLTF
TRBV4-3	TRBJ1-4	-	TRBD1	TGCGCCAGCAGCCAAGATGCCAAAGGACAGGGGGTCCCCCGGCAAAAACTGTTTTTT	CASSQDAKGQGVPRQKLFF
TRBV2	TRBJ2-7	-	TRBD2	TGTGCCAGCAGGGAATCCACATTTGGGACTAGAGGAGAGCAGTACTTC	CASRESTFGTRGEQYF
TRBV30	TRBJ1-2	few	-	TGTGCCTGGAGTGGCCAGGGTTATGGCTATGGCTACACCTTC	CAWSGQGYGYGYTF
TRBV4-1	TRBJ2-1	-	TRBD2	TGCGCCAGCAGGGTGGGGACTAGCGGGAGTGACAATGAGCAGTTCTTC	CASRVGTSGSDNEQFF
TRBV20-1	TRBJ2-1	-	-	TGCAGTGCTAGAGGAAGCGGTCAACCCAATGAGCAGTTCTTC	CSARGSGQPNEQFF
TRBV11-2	TRBJ1-5	-	-	TGTGCCAGCAGCTTAGACACGGGAAATCAGCCCCAGCATTTT	CASSLDTGNQPQHF
TRBV5-1	TRBJ2-1	-	TRBD2	TGCGCCAGCAGCCCAGGGACTAGCGGGAGGGCGGGTGAGCAGTTCTTC	CASSPGTSGRAGEQFF
TRBV10-1	TRBJ1-2	few	TRBD1	TGCGCCAGCAGCGGCGGGACAGGGCAAGGAGGCTACACCTTC	CASSGGTGQGGYTF
TRBV10-3	TRBJ1-2	once	-	TGTGCCATCAGACTCGAGGGGGGGCGGGATGGCTACACCTTC	CAIRLEGGRDGYTF
TRBV4-2	TRBJ2-3	once	-	TGTGCCAGCAGCCAAGAGGGGGCTAGCGCCGATACGCAGTATTTT	CASSQEGASADTQYF
TRBV7-9	TRBJ1-1	-	-	TGTGCCAGCAGTTATCTCCAGGGTACTGAAGCTTTCTTT	CASSYLQGTEAFF
TRBV20-1	TRBJ2-5	once	-	TGCAGTGCTTCGGACAGTCCGGTGGAGACCCAGTACTTC	CSASDSPVETQYF
TRBV6-5	TRBJ1-2	-	-	TGTGCCAGCAGTTACTCGAGGTGGAGGGATGGCTACACCTTC	CASSYSRWRDGYTF
TRBV29-1	TRBJ2-7	-	-	TGCAGCGTTGCGACGGGCTCCTACGAGCAGTACTTC	CSVATGSYEQYF
TRBV24-1	TRBJ2-1	-	TRBD2	TGTGCCACCAGTGATTTGCACTTGAGCGGGAGCTCCTACAATGAGCAGTTCTTC	CATSDLHLSGSSYNEQFF